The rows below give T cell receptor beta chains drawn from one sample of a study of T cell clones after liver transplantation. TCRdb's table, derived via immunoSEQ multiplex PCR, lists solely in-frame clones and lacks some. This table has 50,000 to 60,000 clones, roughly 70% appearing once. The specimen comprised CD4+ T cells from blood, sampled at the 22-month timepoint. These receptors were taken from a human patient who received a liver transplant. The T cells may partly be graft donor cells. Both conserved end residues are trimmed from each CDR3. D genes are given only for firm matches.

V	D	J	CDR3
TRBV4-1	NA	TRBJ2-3	ASSRTGSDTQY
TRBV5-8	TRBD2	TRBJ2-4	ASRGEGYIQY
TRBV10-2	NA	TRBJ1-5	ASSERVSNQPQH
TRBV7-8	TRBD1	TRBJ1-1	ASSLRDRGSNTEAF
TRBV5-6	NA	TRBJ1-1	ASSLERIMNTEAF
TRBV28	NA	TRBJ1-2	ASSLRTGVSYT
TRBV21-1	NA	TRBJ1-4	ASSKWAGIRLF
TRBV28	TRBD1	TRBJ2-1	ASSLSRTGLNEQF
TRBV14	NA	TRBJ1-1	ASSQNEDTEAF
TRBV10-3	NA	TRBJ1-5	AISERDTEGPQH
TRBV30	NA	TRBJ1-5	AWSVNREGPQH
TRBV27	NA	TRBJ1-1	ASSSYLLTVAGDNTEAF
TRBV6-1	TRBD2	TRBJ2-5	ASSRTLAAGETQY
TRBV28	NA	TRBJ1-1	ASSFEEGWNTEAF
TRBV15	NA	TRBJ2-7	ATSRALQGYEQY
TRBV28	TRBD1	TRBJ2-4	ASSYDRAGNKNIQY
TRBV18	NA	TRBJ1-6	ASSPNTGSSYNSPLH
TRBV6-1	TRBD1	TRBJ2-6	ASSADRGSSSGANVLT
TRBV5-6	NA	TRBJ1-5	ASSFTAGDQPQH
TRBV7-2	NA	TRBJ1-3	ASSLGQGGNTIY
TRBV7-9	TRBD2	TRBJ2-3	ASSEGWTSGTDTQY
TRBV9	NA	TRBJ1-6	ASSEGSNSPLH
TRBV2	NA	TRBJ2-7	ASSEVFYEQY
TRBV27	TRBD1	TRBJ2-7	ASSASRDRGYEQY
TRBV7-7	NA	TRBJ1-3	ASTFMTGPTGNTIY
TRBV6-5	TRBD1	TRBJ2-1	ASRPSQGRSEQF
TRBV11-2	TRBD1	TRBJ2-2	ASRTGVDTGELF
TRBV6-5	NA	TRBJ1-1	ASGTVQFTDTEAF
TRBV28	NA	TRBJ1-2	ASSLAASYGYT
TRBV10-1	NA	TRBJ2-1	ASSESGDRLGNEQF
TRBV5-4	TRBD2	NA	ASSFQAGGTYEQY
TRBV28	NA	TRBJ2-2	VTNRPNTGELF
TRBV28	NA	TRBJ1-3	ASSRAGMDNGNTIY
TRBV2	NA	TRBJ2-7	ASSATYEQY
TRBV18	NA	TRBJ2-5	ASSPPERPETQY
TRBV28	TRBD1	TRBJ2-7	ASSLRFTGAEQY
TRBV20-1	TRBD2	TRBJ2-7	SVASGGQQY
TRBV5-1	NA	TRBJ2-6	ASSLTQGAGANVLT
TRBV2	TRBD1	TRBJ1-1	ASSLGTARVTEAF
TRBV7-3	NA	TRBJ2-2	ASSLISGGGTGELF
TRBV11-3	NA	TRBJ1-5	ASSFLGQGHQPQH
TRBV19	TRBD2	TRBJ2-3	ASSIDRGSSGGTDTQY
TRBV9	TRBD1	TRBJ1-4	ASSNRQGFNEKLF
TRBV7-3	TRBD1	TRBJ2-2	ASSYRPDRGTGELF
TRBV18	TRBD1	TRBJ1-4	ASSRARDRNEKLF
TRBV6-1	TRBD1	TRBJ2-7	ASRPGQGDYYEQY
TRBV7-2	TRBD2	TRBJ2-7	ASSRTSGPYEQY